This T cell receptor beta chain was captured by sequencing in a study of Graves' ophthalmopathy and Graves' hyperthyroidism. Study conclusions and caveats: Most thyroid clonotypes expanded beyond 0.001 frequency were also found in blood. From stable hyperthyroidism, ophthalmopathy was separated by a 13-signature model with 85% to 90% sensitivity and over 70% specificity. This model predicted ophthalmopathy progression (sensitivity 65% to 71%, specificity 72.22%).

Using RNA transcripts, the TCR beta CDR3 regions were amplified. Second-round multiplex PCR came after first-round RT-PCR with HTBI primers. A single record per CDR3 protein comes from TCRdb applying MiXCR to the multiplex PCR reads. The sample yields hundreds of thousands of distinct CDR3 sequences, over 40% seen once. Germline V CDR1 and CDR2: SGHAT, FQNNGV. The CDR3 has 14 amino acids. The junction had 7 bases not matched to a gene; V was cut back by 4 bases and J by 8 bases. About this clonotype itself: What it binds is not known.

The sequenced sample was peripheral blood. The V gene is TRBV11-2, the J gene TRBJ1-4; 7 positions agree with TRBD1. This clonotype was obtained from an adult man with Graves' ophthalmopathy. This CDR3 reads CASSYTGASEKLFF. The CDR3 bases are TGTGCCAGCAGCTATACAGGGGCCTCAGAAAAACTGTTTTTT.